This T cell receptor (beta chain) was identified during a study of T cell clones after liver transplantation (dated by TCRdb to the late 2010s). Regarding the complete study: The samples were obtained from ITN030ST, a randomized trial that attempted immunosuppression withdrawal within 2 years after liver transplantation. A cohort of 8 liver transplant recipients was studied, of whom 3 were classified as tolerant and 5 as non-tolerant. Of the eight recipients, three were HCV-positive, while the remaining recipients had been transplanted for non-autoimmune, non-viral indications. Blood samples were taken pre-transplant, pre-randomization before withdrawal, and post-randomization after full withdrawal or failed withdrawal. Donor-reactive T cell clones were identified by TCRbeta sequencing following a pre-transplant mixed lymphocyte reaction and were subsequently tracked in post-transplant blood. The subjects received no induction therapy and were kept on standard immunosuppression until randomization at 12-24 months post-transplant. To count as tolerant, a recipient had to stay completely off immunosuppression for at least one year without liver enzymes climbing beyond twice the upper limit of normal. As an antigen-independent comparator for donor-reactive sequences, third party-reactive TCRbeta sequences were also identified from pre-transplant MLRs. Findings and caveats that apply to the study as a whole: In most of the 8 subjects, regardless of tolerance or HCV status, circulating donor-reactive CD4 TCRbeta sequences dropped significantly post-transplant. A greater decline was seen for donor-reactive sequences than for third party-reactive sequences, suggesting partial antigen-specific deletion unrelated to withdrawal success. After accounting for repertoire turnover, donor-reactive detection was significantly reduced in 7 of 8 subjects for CD4 and 8 of 8 for CD8. The conclusions were preliminary, being limited by small, heterogeneous patient numbers and by non-standardized post-transplant time points. Because allograft tissue specimens were not available, migration of donor-reactive T cells into the graft, rather than deletion, may have occurred. In two subjects, low numbers of available donor cells limited the measurable donor-reactive repertoire.

Unmatched junction bases come to 3, with V trimmed by 1 base and J by 2 bases. Counted from cysteine to phenylalanine, this CDR3 has 16 amino acids. The entry retains the CDR3 DNA only, 48 bases that are in frame from base 1. CDR1 SGHRS and CDR2 YFSETQ are derived from the germline V gene. This clone was observed many times. This receptor's antigen is unknown. It has no much larger one-base neighbor in the sample; base qualities were not kept. Other DNA sequences in this sample translate to the same CDR3. Unstimulated PBMCs, after thawing, were stained for CD3, CD4 and CD8 and then FACS-sorted into CD3+CD4+ and CD3+CD8+ populations. Randomization to immunosuppression withdrawal applied to every one of the 8 studied subjects. The Qiagen DNeasy Blood and Tissue Kit was used to isolate genomic DNA. High-throughput TCRbeta CDR3 sequencing of frozen genomic DNA was performed by immunoSEQ, including PCR amplification, mapping, bias correction and internal controls. Concerning the study's data processing: Only productive rearrangements were retained, and each unique TCRbeta sequence was defined by its CDR3 nucleotide sequence together with its V and J gene. Donor-reactive sequences required at least 5-fold expansion in CFSE-low cells versus unstimulated pre-transplant cells and at least 0.01% frequency. Per-subject minimum frequency thresholds, based on the lowest-template unstimulated sample, ensured at least 90% detection power. Jensen-Shannon divergence between the top 1000 TCRbeta sequences after and before transplant was used to measure repertoire turnover. Changes in detection of donor-reactive sequences were tested with two-sided Fisher's exact tests. TCRdb's version of the immuneACCESS table is confined to in-frame rearrangements and falls short of the full clone set. An unresolved V gene accounts for under half of the shortfall where checked; the remainder is of unknown origin. V, J and clone size are taken as reported in that table, and D and trimming were inferred from the DNA itself. Here the sample has about 70,000 clones; around 80% occur a single time. The biggest ten clones account for approximately 0.73% of the sample.

The chain employs TRBV5-1 and TRBJ2-1, and TRBD2 aligns with 10 junction nucleotides. The sequence derives from a human patient who received a liver transplant. Following a transplant, some T cells may be graft donor cells, not patient cells. Sequenced material: CD4+ T cells from blood, taken 12 months after liver transplant. Here is the DNA: TGCGCCAGCAGCTTGTTGGGGACTAGCGCCTACAATGAGCAGTTCTTC. Its protein is CASSLLGTSAYNEQFF. Outside the CDR3, residues come from the reference TRBV5-1 and TRBJ2-1 proteins, so the full variable domain is: KAGVTQTPRYLIKTRGQQVTLSCSPISGHRSVSWYQQTPGQGLQFLFEYFSETQRNKGNFPGRFSGRQFSNSRSEMNVSTLELGDSALYLCASSLLGTSAYNEQFFGPGTRLTVL.